This paragraph reports one TCR beta chain. Some clones are missing from TCRdb's copy, which holds only in-frame ones; the method was immunoSEQ multiplex PCR. The sample holds a few hundred thousand clones; about 83% are singletons and the top ten take 1.6%. The sample is drawn from a study of blood T cell repertoires in COVID-19. Study in general: Sources were T cells, B-cell-depleted T cells, or PBMCs; the material itself was cDNA or gDNA.

The CDR3 has 14 residues. Germline trimming cut 5 bases from V and 4 bases from J; bases unmatched to any gene: 4. Germline V gene sequence: CDR1 SGHTA, CDR2 FQGTGA. The material sequenced was peripheral blood. The source is a woman between 45 and 65 years old with acute or convalescent COVID-19. This sequence joins TRBV7-3 and TRBJ2-5; 10 bases fit TRBD2. CDR3 bases: TGTGCCAGCAGCCTAGCGGGAGCCCCAGAGACCCAGTACTTC. It is translated as CASSLAGAPETQYF.